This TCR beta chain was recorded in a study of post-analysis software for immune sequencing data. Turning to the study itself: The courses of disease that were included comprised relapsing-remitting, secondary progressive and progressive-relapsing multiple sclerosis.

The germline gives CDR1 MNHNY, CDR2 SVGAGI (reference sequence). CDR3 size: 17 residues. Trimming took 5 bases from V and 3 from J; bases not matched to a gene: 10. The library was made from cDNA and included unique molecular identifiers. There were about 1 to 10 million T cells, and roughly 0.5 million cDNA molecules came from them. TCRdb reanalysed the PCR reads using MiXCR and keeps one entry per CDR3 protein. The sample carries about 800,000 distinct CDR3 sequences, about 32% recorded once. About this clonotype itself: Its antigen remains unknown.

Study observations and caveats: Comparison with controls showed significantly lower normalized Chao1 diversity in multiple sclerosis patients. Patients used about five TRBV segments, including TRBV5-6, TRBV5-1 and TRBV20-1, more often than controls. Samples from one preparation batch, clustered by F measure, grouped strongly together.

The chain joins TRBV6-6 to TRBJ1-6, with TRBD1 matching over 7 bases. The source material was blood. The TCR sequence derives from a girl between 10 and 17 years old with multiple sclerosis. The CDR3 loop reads CASSRDRKTHYNSPLHF. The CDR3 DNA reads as TGTGCCAGCAGTCGGGACAGAAAGACACACTATAATTCACCCCTCCACTTT.